This T cell receptor beta chain was recorded in a study of a mutant IDH1 vaccine in newly diagnosed glioma. Time point reported: week 23, last vaccination. Doses of 300 ug of mutant IDH1 20-mer peptide were given with topical imiquimod. Sequencing was performed with immunoSEQ multiplex PCR; in TCRdb, only in-frame clones are kept and a portion is missing. The sample gives over 40,000 clones, around 78% of which show up once; approximately 6.5% is in the top ten. As concerns this clone: Its antigen is still unknown.

Germline assignment: CDR1 SGHVS and CDR2 FQNEAQ. The CDR3 is made up of 18 amino acids. Unmatched junction bases numbered 12, after V lost 0 bases and J lost 4 bases. The V gene is TRBV7-8, the J gene TRBJ1-2; 9 bases align to TRBD1. The input for sequencing was PBMCs, taken from a glioma patient whose treatment included an IDH1 peptide vaccine. This receptor was taken from a woman between 40 and 50 years old with glioma. Some clones in this sample may be carry-over from other donors' samples. The CDR3 is CASSLARGTGLWGYGYTF. In DNA, the CDR3 is TGTGCCAGCAGCTTAGCGCGGGGGACAGGGCTGTGGGGCTATGGCTACACCTTC.